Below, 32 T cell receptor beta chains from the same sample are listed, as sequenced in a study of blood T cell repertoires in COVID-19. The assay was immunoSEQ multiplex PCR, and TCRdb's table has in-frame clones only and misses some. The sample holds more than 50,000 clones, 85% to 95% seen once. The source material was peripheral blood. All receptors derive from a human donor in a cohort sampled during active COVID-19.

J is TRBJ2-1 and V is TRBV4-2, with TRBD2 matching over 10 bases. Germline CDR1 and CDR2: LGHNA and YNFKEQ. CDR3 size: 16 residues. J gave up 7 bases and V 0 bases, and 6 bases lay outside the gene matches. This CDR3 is CASSQESGGGGNEQFF. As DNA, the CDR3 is TGTGCCAGCAGCCAAGAGAGCGGGGGGGGCGGTAATGAGCAGTTCTTC.

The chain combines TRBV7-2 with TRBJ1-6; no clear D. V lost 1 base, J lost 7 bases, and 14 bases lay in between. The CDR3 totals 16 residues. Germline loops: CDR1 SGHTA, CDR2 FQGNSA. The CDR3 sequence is CASSLGLASLNSPLHF. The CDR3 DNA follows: TGTGCCAGCAGCTTAGGGTTGGCATCTCTGAATTCACCCCTCCACTTT.

The CDR3 here is CASSKTRRETQYF. For the CDR3, the DNA is TGCGCCAGCAGCAAAACTCGCCGGGAGACCCAGTACTTC. The chain is built from TRBV4-3 and TRBJ2-5; no clear D. The CDR3 sequence is 13 residues long. The V gene's germline CDR1 is LGHNA and CDR2 YSLEER. Trimming stripped 5 bases from V and 5 bases from J, with 12 bases between.

CDR3 in amino acids: CASRELLAVLPSSTDTQYF. The CDR3 nucleotides read TGTGCCAGCAGGGAACTACTAGCGGTACTACCCTCTAGCACAGATACGCAGTATTTT. The chain employs TRBV6-1 and TRBJ2-3, with 8 bases lining up with TRBD2. After removal of 6 bases from V and 0 bases from J, the junction contained 17 bases not matched to a gene. The germline CDR1 and CDR2 sequences are MNHNS and SASEGT. This CDR3 contains 19 residues.

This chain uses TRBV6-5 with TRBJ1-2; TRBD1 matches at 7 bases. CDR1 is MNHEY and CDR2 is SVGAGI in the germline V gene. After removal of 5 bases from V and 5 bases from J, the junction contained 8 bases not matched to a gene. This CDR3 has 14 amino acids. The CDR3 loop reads CASSTGAVLYGYTF. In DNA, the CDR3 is TGTGCCAGCAGTACAGGGGCCGTATTGTATGGCTACACCTTC.

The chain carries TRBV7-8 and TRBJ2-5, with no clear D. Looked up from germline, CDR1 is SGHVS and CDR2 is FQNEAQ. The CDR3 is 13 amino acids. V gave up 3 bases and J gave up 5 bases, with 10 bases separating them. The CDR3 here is CASSLERLETQYF. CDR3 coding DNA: TGTGCCAGCAGCTTGGAGAGGTTGGAGACCCAGTACTTC.

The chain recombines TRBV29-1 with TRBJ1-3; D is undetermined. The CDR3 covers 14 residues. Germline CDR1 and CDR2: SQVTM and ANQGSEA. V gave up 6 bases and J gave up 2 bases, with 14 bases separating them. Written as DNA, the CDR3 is TGCAGCGTATCTATCACTCAGGCTGGAAACACCATATATTTT. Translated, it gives CSVSITQAGNTIYF.

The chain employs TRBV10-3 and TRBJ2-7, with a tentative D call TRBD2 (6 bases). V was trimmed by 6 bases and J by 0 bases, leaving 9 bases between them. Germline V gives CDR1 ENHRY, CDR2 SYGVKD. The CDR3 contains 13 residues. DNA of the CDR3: TGTGCCATCAGGGACGGGAGCTCCTACGAGCAGTACGTC. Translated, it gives CAIRDGSSYEQYV.

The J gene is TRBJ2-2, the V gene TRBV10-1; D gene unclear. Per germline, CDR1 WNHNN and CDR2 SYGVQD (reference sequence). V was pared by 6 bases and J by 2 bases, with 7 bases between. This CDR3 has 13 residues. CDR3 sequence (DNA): TGCGCCAGCAGCAGGTCTAACACCGGGGAGCTGTTTTTT. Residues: CASSRSNTGELFF.

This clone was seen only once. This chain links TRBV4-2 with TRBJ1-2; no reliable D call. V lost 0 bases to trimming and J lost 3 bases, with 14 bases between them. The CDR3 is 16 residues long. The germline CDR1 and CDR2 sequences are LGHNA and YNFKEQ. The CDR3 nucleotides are TGTGCCAGCAGCCAAGAGGAGGACGGCAACTACTATGGCTACACCTTC. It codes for CASSQEEDGNYYGYTF.

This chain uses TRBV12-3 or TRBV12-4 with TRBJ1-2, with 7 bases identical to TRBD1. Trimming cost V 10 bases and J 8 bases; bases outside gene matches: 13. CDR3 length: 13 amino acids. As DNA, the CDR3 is TGTGCCATCGAGGACAGGAAAGTAGGAGGCTACACCTTC. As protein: CAIEDRKVGGYTF.

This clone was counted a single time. CDR3 sequence: CASSDNARMEEKLFF. The CDR3 region has the DNA TGTGCCAGCAGCGACAACGCGCGGATGGAGGAAAAACTGTTTTTT. V and J are TRBV9 and TRBJ1-4, with no clear D. The CDR3 length is 15 residues. CDR1 and CDR2 from the germline V gene are SGDLS and YYNGEE. The ends were cut back, 3 bases at V and 8 bases at J, with 17 bases in the middle.

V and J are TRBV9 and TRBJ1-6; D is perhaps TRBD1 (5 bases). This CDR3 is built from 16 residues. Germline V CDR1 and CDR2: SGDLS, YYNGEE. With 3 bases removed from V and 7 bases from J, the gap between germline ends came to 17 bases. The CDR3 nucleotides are TGTGCCAGCAGCGAGGAAATGGGACTGTTAAATTCACCCCTCCACTTT. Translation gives CASSEEMGLLNSPLHF.

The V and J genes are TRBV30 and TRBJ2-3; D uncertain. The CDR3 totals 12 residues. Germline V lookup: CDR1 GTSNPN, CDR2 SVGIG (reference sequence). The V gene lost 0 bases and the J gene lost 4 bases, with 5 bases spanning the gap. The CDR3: CAWSVISDTQYF. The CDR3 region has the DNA TGTGCCTGGAGTGTTATTTCAGATACGCAGTATTTT. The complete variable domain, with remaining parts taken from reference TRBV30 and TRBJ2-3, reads SQTIHQWPATLVQPVGSPLSLECTVEGTSNPNLYWYRQAAGRGLQLLFYSVGIGQISSEVPQNLSASRPQDRQFILSSKKLLLSDSGFYLCAWSVISDTQYFGPGTRLTVL.

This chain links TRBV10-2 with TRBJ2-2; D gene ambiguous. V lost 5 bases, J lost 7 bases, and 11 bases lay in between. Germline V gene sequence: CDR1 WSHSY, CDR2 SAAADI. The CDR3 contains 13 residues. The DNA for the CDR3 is TGCGCCAGCAGTCGATATAGGAGCGGGGAGCTGTTTTTT. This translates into CASSRYRSGELFF.

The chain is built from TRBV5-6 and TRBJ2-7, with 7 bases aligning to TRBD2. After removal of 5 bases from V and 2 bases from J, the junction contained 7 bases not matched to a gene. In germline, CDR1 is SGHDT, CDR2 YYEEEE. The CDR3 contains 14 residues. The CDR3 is CASRPQGLAYEQYV. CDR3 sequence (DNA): TGTGCCAGCAGGCCCCAAGGACTAGCCTACGAGCAGTACGTC.

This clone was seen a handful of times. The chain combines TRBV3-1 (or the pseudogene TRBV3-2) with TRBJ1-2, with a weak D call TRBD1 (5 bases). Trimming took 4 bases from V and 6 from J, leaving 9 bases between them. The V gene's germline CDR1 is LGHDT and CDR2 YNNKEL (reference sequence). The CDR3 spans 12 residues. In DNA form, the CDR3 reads TGTGCCAGCAGCCTAGGGGCTGATGGCTACACCTTC. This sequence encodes CASSLGADGYTF.

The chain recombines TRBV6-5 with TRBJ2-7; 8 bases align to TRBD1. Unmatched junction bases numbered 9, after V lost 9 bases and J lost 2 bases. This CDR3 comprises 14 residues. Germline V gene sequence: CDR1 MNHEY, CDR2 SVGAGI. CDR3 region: CASNPRTGPYEQYF. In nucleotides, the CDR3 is TGTGCCAGTAATCCGCGGACAGGGCCCTACGAGCAGTACTTC.

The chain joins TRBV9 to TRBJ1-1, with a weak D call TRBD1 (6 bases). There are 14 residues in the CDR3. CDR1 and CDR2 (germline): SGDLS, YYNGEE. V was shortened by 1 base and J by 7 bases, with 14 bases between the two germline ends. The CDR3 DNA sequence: TGTGCCAGCAGCGTATCGGGGGGGCGTATTGAAGCTTTCTTT. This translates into CASSVSGGRIEAFF.

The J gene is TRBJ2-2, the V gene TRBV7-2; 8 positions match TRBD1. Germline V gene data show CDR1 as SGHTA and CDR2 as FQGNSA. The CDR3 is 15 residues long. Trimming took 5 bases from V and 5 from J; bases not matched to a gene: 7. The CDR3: CASSTGQGVTGELFF. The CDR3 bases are TGTGCCAGCAGCACCGGACAGGGAGTTACCGGGGAGCTGTTTTTT.

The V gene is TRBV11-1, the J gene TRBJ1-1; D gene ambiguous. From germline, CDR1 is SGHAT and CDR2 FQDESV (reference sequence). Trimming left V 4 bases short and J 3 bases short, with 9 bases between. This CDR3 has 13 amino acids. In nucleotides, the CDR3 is TGTGCCAGCAGCTCAAGGCAGGACACTGAAGCTTTCTTT. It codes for CASSSRQDTEAFF.

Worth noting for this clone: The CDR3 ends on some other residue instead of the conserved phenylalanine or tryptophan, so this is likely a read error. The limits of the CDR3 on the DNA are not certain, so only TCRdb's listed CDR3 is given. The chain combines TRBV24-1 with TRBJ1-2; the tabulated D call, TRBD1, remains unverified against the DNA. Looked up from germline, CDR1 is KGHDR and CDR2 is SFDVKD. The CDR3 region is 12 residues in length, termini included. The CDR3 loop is CATSDSGTGFLV.

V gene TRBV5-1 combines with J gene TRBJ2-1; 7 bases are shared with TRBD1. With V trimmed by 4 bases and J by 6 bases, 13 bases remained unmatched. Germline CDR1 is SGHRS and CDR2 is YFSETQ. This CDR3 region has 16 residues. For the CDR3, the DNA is TGCGCCAGCAGCCAGACCCGGGACAGATTAAGCAATGAGCAGTTCTTC. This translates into CASSQTRDRLSNEQFF. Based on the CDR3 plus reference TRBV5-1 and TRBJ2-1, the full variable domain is KAGVTQTPRYLIKTRGQQVTLSCSPISGHRSVSWYQQTPGQGLQFLFEYFSETQRNKGNFPGRFSGRQFSNSRSEMNVSTLELGDSALYLCASSQTRDRLSNEQFFGPGTRLTVL.

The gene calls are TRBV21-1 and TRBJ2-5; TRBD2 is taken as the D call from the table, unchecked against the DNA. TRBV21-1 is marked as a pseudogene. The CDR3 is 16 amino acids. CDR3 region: CASSKRAEVSGETQYF. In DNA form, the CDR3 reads TGTGCCAGCAGCAAAAGGGCGGAGGTATCGGGGGAGACCCAGTACTTC.

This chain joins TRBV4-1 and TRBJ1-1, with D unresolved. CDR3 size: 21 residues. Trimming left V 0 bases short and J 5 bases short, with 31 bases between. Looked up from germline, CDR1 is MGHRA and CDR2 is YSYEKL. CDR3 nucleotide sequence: TGCGCCAGCAGCCAAGAAGCGGTTTTTATATTTCCGGGCGCAGTCCAGACTGAAGCTTTCTTT. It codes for CASSQEAVFIFPGAVQTEAFF.

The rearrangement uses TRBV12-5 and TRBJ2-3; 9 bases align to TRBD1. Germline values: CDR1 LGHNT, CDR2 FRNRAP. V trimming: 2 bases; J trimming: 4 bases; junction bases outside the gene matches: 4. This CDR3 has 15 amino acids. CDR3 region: CASGLRTGASDTQYF. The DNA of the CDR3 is TGTGCTAGTGGTTTGCGGACAGGGGCATCAGATACGCAGTATTTT.

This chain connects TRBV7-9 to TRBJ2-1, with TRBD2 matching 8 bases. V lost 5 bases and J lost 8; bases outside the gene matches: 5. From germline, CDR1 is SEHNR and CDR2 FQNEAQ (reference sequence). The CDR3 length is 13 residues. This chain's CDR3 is CASSVGLVDEQFF. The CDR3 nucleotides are TGTGCCAGCAGCGTGGGACTAGTCGATGAGCAGTTCTTC. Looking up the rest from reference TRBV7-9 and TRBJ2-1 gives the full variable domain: DTGVSQNPRHKITKRGQNVTFRCDPISEHNRLYWYRQTLGQGPEFLTYFQNEAQLEKSRLLSDRFSAERPKGSFSTLEIQRTEQGDSAMYLCASSVGLVDEQFFGPGTRLTVL.

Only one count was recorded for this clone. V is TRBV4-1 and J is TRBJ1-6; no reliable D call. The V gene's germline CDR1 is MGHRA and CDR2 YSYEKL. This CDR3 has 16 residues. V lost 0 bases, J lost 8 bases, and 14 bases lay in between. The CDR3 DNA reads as TGCGCCAGCAGCCAAGAGGACCCCCCGGGGTATTCACCCCTCCACTTT. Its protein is CASSQEDPPGYSPLHF.

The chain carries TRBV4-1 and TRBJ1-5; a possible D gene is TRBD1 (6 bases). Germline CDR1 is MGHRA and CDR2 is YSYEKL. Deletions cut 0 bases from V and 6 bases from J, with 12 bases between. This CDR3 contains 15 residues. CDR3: CASSQDIGGPQPQHF. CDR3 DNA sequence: TGCGCCAGCAGCCAAGATATCGGGGGGCCTCAGCCCCAGCATTTT.

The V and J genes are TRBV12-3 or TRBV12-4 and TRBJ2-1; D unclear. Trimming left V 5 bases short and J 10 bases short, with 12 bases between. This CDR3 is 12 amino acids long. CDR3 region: CASSQIHGEQFF. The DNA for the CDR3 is TGTGCCAGCAGTCAAATCCACGGGGAGCAGTTCTTC.

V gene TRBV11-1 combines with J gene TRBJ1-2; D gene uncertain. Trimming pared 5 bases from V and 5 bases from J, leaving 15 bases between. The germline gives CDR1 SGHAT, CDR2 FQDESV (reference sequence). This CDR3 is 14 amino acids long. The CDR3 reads CASSPPQAVYGYTF. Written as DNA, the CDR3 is TGTGCCAGCAGCCCCCCTCAGGCTGTTTATGGCTACACCTTC.

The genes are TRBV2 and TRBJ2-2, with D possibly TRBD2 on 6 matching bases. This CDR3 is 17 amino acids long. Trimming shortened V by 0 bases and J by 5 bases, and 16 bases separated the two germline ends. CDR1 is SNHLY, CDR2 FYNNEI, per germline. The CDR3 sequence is CASSEAAGFGLTGELFF. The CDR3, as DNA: TGTGCCAGCAGTGAAGCGGCGGGGTTTGGTCTAACCGGGGAGCTGTTTTTT.